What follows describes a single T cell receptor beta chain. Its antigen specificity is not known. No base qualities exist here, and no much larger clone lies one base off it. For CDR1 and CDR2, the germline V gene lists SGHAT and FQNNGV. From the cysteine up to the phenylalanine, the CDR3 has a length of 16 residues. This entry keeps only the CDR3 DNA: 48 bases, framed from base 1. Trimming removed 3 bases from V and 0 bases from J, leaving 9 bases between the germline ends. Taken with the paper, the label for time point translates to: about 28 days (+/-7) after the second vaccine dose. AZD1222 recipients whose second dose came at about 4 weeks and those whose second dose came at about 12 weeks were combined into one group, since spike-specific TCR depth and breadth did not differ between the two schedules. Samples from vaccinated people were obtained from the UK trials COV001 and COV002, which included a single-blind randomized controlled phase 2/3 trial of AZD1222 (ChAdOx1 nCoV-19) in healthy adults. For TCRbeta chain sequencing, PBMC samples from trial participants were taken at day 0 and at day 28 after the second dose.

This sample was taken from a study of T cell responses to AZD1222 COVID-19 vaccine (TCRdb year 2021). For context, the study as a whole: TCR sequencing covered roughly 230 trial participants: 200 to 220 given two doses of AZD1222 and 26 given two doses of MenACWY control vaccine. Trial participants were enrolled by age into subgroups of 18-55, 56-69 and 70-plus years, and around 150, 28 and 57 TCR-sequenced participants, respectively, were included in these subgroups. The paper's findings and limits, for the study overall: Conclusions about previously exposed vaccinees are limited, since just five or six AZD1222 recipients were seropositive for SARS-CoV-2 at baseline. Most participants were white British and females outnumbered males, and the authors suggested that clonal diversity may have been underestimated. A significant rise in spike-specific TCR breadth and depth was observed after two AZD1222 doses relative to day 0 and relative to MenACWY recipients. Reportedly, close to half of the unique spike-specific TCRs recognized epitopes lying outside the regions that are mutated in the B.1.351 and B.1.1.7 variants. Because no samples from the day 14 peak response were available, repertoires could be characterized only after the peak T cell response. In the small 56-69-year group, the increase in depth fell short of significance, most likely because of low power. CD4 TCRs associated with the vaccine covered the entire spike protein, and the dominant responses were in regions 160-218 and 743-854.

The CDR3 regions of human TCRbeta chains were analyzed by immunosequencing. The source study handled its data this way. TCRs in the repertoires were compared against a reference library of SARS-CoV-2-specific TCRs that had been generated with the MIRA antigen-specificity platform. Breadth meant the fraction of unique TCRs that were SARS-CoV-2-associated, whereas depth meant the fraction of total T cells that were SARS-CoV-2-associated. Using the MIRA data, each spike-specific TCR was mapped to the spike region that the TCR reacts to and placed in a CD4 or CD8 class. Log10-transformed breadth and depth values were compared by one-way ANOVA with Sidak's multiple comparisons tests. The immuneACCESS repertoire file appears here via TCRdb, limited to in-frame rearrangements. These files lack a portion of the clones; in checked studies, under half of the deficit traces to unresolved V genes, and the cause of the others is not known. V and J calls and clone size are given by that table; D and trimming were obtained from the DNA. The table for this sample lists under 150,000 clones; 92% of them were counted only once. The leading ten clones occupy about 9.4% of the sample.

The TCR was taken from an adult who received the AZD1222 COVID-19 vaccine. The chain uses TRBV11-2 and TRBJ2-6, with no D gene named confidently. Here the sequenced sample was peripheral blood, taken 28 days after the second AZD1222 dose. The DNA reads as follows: TGTGCCAGCAGCTTCCCTAGAGGCTCTGGGGCCAACGTCCTGACTTTC. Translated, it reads CASSFPRGSGANVLTF.